These 6 T cell receptor beta chains were sequenced from one sample in a study of T cells in tuberculosis. Using immunoSEQ multiplex PCR, the repertoire was profiled, and TCRdb retains in-frame clones only, with some absent. The data show over 40,000 clones, about 96% seen once. Sequenced input: PBMCs. The receptors shown here come from a donor between 10 and 35 years old with latent tuberculosis or without tuberculosis infection.

To note about this clone: Relative to the germline gene, one junction end is altered; a read error may explain this. The V call is TRBV6-6, the J call TRBJ2-2; 7 bases align to TRBD1. The CDR3 sequence is 15 residues long. Per germline, CDR1 MNHNY and CDR2 SVGAGI (reference sequence). The CDR3 protein is CASSRGRLNPGELFF. For the CDR3, the DNA is TGTGCCAGCAGCAGGGGGAGATTGAACCCCGGGGAGCTGTTTTTT.

This chain uses TRBV7-8 with TRBJ2-1, with 11 bases matching TRBD2. V lost 1 base and J lost 5; bases outside the gene matches: 4. There are 16 residues in the CDR3. The germline V gene has CDR1 SGHVS and CDR2 FQNEAQ. The DNA of the CDR3 is TGTGCCAGCAGCTTAGGTGGACTAGCGGGTAACAATGAGCAGTTCTTC. Translating it yields CASSLGGLAGNNEQFF.

The chain combines TRBV6-1 with TRBJ1-2; a weak D match, TRBD1 (5 bases). V shed 10 bases and J shed 4 bases, with 13 bases lying between them. CDR3 length equals 12 residues. Per germline, CDR1 MNHNS and CDR2 SASEGT. DNA for the CDR3: TGTGCCACCTCAGACAGCCGCTATGGCTACACCTTC. This translates into CATSDSRYGYTF.

The chain joins TRBV7-6 to TRBJ2-5; tentative D call: TRBD1 (6 bases). V was trimmed by 5 bases and J by 5 bases, leaving 18 bases between them. The CDR3 is made up of 15 amino acids. CDR1 SGHVS and CDR2 FNYEAQ come from the germline V gene. CDR3 in amino acids: CASSPPNRVGETQYF. The DNA of the CDR3 is TGTGCCAGCAGCCCGCCAAACAGGGTCGGCGAGACCCAGTACTTC.

V gene TRBV9 combines with J gene TRBJ1-1; D is undetermined. This CDR3 is 14 amino acids long. Germline loops: CDR1 SGDLS, CDR2 YYNGEE. V lost 3 bases, J lost 2 bases, and 11 bases lay in between. CDR3 bases: TGTGCCAGCAGCGCCAGGATAACTAACACTGAAGCTTTCTTT. This codes for CASSARITNTEAFF. Full variable domain (outside the CDR3, taken from reference TRBV9 and TRBJ1-1): DSGVTQTPKHLITATGQRVTLRCSPRSGDLSVYWYQQSLDQGLQFLIQYYNGEERAKGNILERFSAQQFPDLHSELNLSSLELGDSALYFCASSARITNTEAFFGQGTRLTVV.

This clone was found a few times. This sequence joins TRBV19 and TRBJ2-1; TRBD2 matches 15 bases. CDR3 length equals 17 residues. The V gene end was trimmed by 7 bases and the J gene end by 0 bases; junction bases not matched to a gene: 4. Germline loops: CDR1 LNHDA, CDR2 SQIVND (reference sequence). CDR3 DNA sequence: TGTGCCAGTACCGGGACTAGCGGGGGGTCCTCCTACAATGAGCAGTTCTTC. Amino acids: CASTGTSGGSSYNEQFF.